This TCR beta chain was captured by sequencing in a study of technical replicates of blood from several donors. CDR3 length equals 17 residues. V was clipped by 3 bases and J by 7 bases; unmatched bases: 13. Germline assignment: CDR1 SGDLS and CDR2 YYNGEE. Generated by immunoSEQ multiplex PCR, the TCRdb table keeps only in-frame clones and is missing some. The sample has fewer than 90,000 clones; just under 95% are singletons. What was sequenced was T cells isolated from PBMCs. This clonotype originated in a human donor in good health. V usage is TRBV9 and J usage is TRBJ2-2; 9 bases are a match to TRBD2. CDR3 sequence (DNA): TGTGCCAGCAGCGGGGTAGAGCGGGAGGTAGACGGCGGGGAGCTGTTTTTT. The encoded protein is CASSGVEREVDGGELFF. Based on the CDR3 plus reference TRBV9 and TRBJ2-2, the full variable domain is DSGVTQTPKHLITATGQRVTLRCSPRSGDLSVYWYQQSLDQGLQFLIQYYNGEERAKGNILERFSAQQFPDLHSELNLSSLELGDSALYFCASSGVEREVDGGELFFGEGSRLTVL.